One T cell receptor (beta chain) is described in this entry. In its sample, this clonotype was seen many times. Its antigen remains unidentified. Per-base quality was not reported, and no clone a single base away is much larger than it. This record belongs to a study of low-dose radiotherapy and immunotherapy resistance in tumors (dated by TCRdb to 2021 to 2024). About the study as a whole: In Cohort 1, each fraction delivered 0.5 Gy every 2 weeks, and the prescribed total PTV dose was 6.5 Gy. Eight patients were included in the translational analysis: three from the first dose cohort and the first five from the second dose cohort. Intravenous cyclophosphamide at 200 mg/m2 was administered every two weeks, one day ahead of each radiation and immunotherapy administration. Starting on cycle 1 day 1, patients took 300 mg of aspirin by mouth once daily for four cycles. The trial did not randomize participants into treatment groups. Patients were given nivolumab as a 240 mg flat dose every two weeks and ipilimumab at 1 mg/kg every six weeks, with both drugs delivered intravenously. In Cohort 2, 1 Gy per fraction was delivered every two weeks, for a total of 13 Gy over 26 weeks.

Trimming removed 3 bases from V and 2 bases from J, leaving 20 bases between the germline ends. CDR1 and CDR2, looked up from the germline V gene (reference sequence), are DFQATT and SNEGSKA. Spanning cysteine to phenylalanine, the CDR3 consists of 16 amino acids. Of all the DNA, just the CDR3 is kept, 48 bases in frame from base 1. Sample time point, as interpreted from the label and publication: before trial treatment. Donors were enrolled in RACIN, a single-arm phase I dose-escalation trial in which nivolumab, ipilimumab, aspirin, low-dose cyclophosphamide and low-dose radiotherapy were combined. To be eligible, a patient needed to have an advanced solid tumor that was TIL-negative. The reads were generated on an Illumina HiSeq 2500. First-strand cDNA was synthesized with Superscript III and a set of TRAV- and TRBV-specific primers, covering both TCRalpha and TCRbeta chains. A roughly 18-cycle PCR with Phusion amplified the TCRs, pairing a constant-region primer with the adapter that was attached to the V primers. Isolated mRNA was amplified with the MessageAmp II aRNA Amplification Kit, using an approximately 17-hour in vitro transcription at 37°C. The Dynabeads mRNA DIRECT Purification Kit was used to isolate mRNA for TCR sequencing. Indexed Illumina adapters were added in a second roughly 25-cycle Phusion PCR, and the resulting products were purified with AMPure XP beads. As for the authors' bioinformatics: Custom Perl scripts were used to pool TCR sequences that encoded the same protein, to remove out-of-frame sequences, and to calculate the abundance of each clonotype. The analysis excluded TCR sequences that were supported by just one read. Among the metrics used to describe the repertoires were Shannon entropy, Gini index, clonality, richness, and the frequency of TCRs shared between repertoires. Through fastp at Q25 and MiXCR, TCRdb rebuilt clones from the public reads, retaining in-frame beta chains. CDR3 protein duplicates are merged, each entry listing the most common genes and DNA. TCRdb's processing, not the study's, gives the V and J calls here. The sample table records tens of thousands of distinct CDR3 sequences; 31% of these occur just once. Of the sample, around 10% falls within the top ten clones.

The sequenced sample was PBMCs, obtained before treatment. The rearranged chain carries TRBV20-1 and TRBJ2-7; the D region is possibly TRBD1 or TRBD2, each matching across 5 bases. The clonotype was recovered from a female donor with ovarian cancer. The encoded CDR3 is CSARGPGAELTYEQYF. The sequenced DNA: TGCAGTGCTAGGGGACCTGGGGCGGAACTTACCTACGAGCAGTACTTC.